This T cell receptor (beta chain) was profiled in a study of blood T cell repertoires in COVID-19. The wider study: Sites across the United States, Italy and Spain contributed samples from acute and convalescent COVID-19. T cells, B-cell-depleted T cells, or PBMCs supplied cDNA or gDNA.

Per the authors' pipeline: Amplified reference gene primers provided the basis for estimating nucleated cell counts. Assay used: immunoSEQ multiplex PCR; TCRdb lists only in-frame clones, some missing. That table is the source of V, J and clone size, and D and trimming were worked out from the DNA. The repertoire holds 60,000 to 65,000 clones, with 74% as singletons. Trimming pared 1 base from V and 4 bases from J, leaving 8 bases between. The CDR3 extends over 13 amino acids. From germline, CDR1 is SQVTM and CDR2 ANQGSEA. The sequence was collected from a woman over 75 with acute or convalescent COVID-19. Sequencing used peripheral blood. The chain couples TRBV29-1 to TRBJ1-3; no definite D call. CDR3 in DNA: TGCAGCGTTGAAGTAGTTGAAGGAAACACCATATATTTT. Residues: CSVEVVEGNTIYF. Complete variable domain (other parts from reference TRBV29-1 and TRBJ1-3): SAVISQKPSRDICQRGTSLTIQCQVDSQVTMMFWYRQQPGQSLTLIATANQGSEATYESGFVIDKFPISRPNLTFSTLTVSNMSPEDSSIYLCSVEVVEGNTIYFGEGSWLTVV.